This TCR beta chain was documented in a study of blood T cells in healthy people across ages. A second PCR of 7 to 11 cycles used a sample-barcoded 5' primer and a J-beta primer mix. Every single cDNA molecule received a tag from a template-switch adaptor with 12 random nucleotides. TCRdb recomputed calls from the 5' RACE reads with MiXCR, one row per CDR3 protein. This table holds about 1.1 million distinct CDR3 sequences, 35% to 40% found once. The sample comprised blood. The clonotype originates from a man younger than 35 in good health.

CDR3 sequence (DNA): TGCAGCGTTGAAGGGAGGTTGGGGTTTGATGAGCAGTACTTC. Its protein product is CSVEGRLGFDEQYF. J is TRBJ2-7 and V is TRBV29-1, with D possibly TRBD2 on 5 matching bases. This CDR3 region has 14 residues. Germline V lookup: CDR1 SQVTM, CDR2 ANQGSEA. Trimming took 1 base from V and 7 from J, leaving 17 bases between them.